The TCR beta chain described here comes from a study of glioma-infiltrating T cells. Amplification of TCR alpha and beta CDR3 regions from RNA used iRepertoire nested multiplex PCR. For one-step reverse transcription and amplification, roughly 85-450 ng of tissue mRNA or PBMC total RNA was used. One entry per CDR3 protein results from TCRdb running MiXCR on the multiplex PCR reads. The sample has over 100,000 distinct CDR3 sequences, under 30% seen once. In germline, CDR1 is SGHTA, CDR2 FQGTGA. This CDR3 comprises 15 residues. The V and J ends lost 5 bases and 3 bases respectively, with 17 bases between them. Broader study findings: Non-neoplastic patients had below-expected tissue-blood divergence, while all gliomas exceeded expectation. CDR3 overlap between tissue and blood was very small.

For this clonotype: The antigen is not known.

This receptor was identified in a human donor with low-grade glioma or glioblastoma, undergoing nonglioma brain surgery, or in good health (not recorded which). Sample: glioma tissue, nonneoplastic brain tissue, or PBMCs (not recorded which). The chain carries TRBV7-3 and TRBJ2-7; D possibly corresponds to TRBD1 (5 bases). As DNA, the CDR3 is TGTGCCAGCAGCCCAGGGTGGGCCCCTCTCTACGAGCAGTACTTC. This translates into CASSPGWAPLYEQYF.